Below, one T cell receptor beta chain is given with its context. The antigen it binds to is not known. No quality values exist for individual bases; no much larger clone is one base distant. Participants in the prospective study were aged 18 to 89 years, lived in over 20 United States geographic areas, and enrolled through a virtual design. Cohort assignment in the prospective study relied on participant-reported clinical history from a screening survey and a study questionnaire. Each participant in the prospective study had whole blood, serum and a nasopharyngeal or oropharyngeal swab collected by mobile phlebotomists. Additional blood draws and questionnaires over a 2-month period could optionally be provided by prospective study participants. Blood samples from the prospective study were shipped frozen or at room temperature prior to DNA extraction. The data derive from a study of blood T cell repertoires in COVID-19 (TCRdb year 2020). In the study overall: ImmuneRACE Cohort 3 recovered participants were defined by two consecutive negative NP/OP PCR tests, healthcare professional clearance, or symptom resolution. Samples came from the ongoing ImmuneRACE study (first 160 participants) plus 1,254 subjects from 6 global collaborators. The material from the prospective study consisted of cDNA or gDNA derived from T cells, B-cell-depleted T cells, or PBMCs. A de-identified subject ID, COVID-19 status, age in years and sex were almost always included in the sample metadata. Samples covering the acute and convalescent phases of COVID-19 were provided by collaborators in the United States, Italy and Spain. Where HLA class I and class II types were available, the types were taken from metadata supplied by the sample provider, not from assay-based typing. Deeply sampled blood TCRbeta repertoires from subjects exposed to, actively infected with, or recovered from COVID-19 were included in the dataset. A freely available public database, intended as a resource for researchers studying the immune response to SARS-CoV-2, is where the repertoires were released.

TCRbeta CDR3 regions were amplified from genomic DNA by means of the immunoSEQ Assay, a bias-controlled multiplex PCR. In the original analysis: The number of nucleated cells in each sample was estimated from the amplification of reference gene primers within the assay. To quantify the absolute abundance of each unique TCRbeta CDR3 rearrangement, sequence reads were collapsed and filtered. Productive Simpson clonality was computed per sample as the square root of Simpson's diversity index over productive rearrangements. TCRdb holds this immuneACCESS table with in-frame rearrangements only. Some clones are missing; in checked studies, unresolved V genes explain under half, and the rest has no known cause. Clone size and the V and J calls come from that table; the DNA yielded D and trimming. Across this sample there are 200,000 to 250,000 clones, with about 90% seen only once. Of the sample, approximately 3% is held by the ten largest clones.

The CDR3 contains 13 residues, cysteine and phenylalanine counted. Only the CDR3 part of the read is kept: 39 bases, read in frame from the first base. The V and J ends are trimmed by 5 bases and 2 bases, leaving 10 bases between them. The germline V gene (reference sequence) sets CDR1 to LNHDA and CDR2 to SQIVND. Points the paper makes about the study in general: The quantity of clinical and demographic metadata differed by source and by participant and was supplied without curation.

The sequenced sample consisted of PBMCs or T cells enriched from blood (not recorded which). The source of this sequence is a woman between 50 and 59 years old in a cohort exposed to, infected with or recovered from COVID-19 (not recorded which). The sequence is built from TRBV19 and TRBJ2-7; the D gene remains uncertain. In nucleotides, the sequence is TGTGCCAGTAGTCGTAGACACCCCTACGAGCAGTACTTC. Translated, this gives CASSRRHPYEQYF. Outside the CDR3, residues come from the reference TRBV19 and TRBJ2-7 proteins, so the full variable domain is: DGGITQSPKYLFRKEGQNVTLSCEQNLNHDAMYWYRQDPGQGLRLIYYSQIVNDFQKGDIAEGYSVSREKKESFPLTVTSAQKNPTAFYLCASSRRHPYEQYFGPGTRLTVT.